Detailed here is one T cell receptor (beta chain). Antigen specificity is unknown. The entry originates in a study of T cell repertoires in cytomegalovirus infection. The overall study: Matching HLA type and CMV infection were both indicated by public TCR beta signatures.

One entry per CDR3 protein, called by TCRdb with MiXCR from the reads. This sample has hundreds of thousands of distinct CDR3 sequences, with 15% to 20% found just once. This CDR3 contains 15 residues. The germline V gene encodes CDR1 LGHNA and CDR2 YSLEER. V lost 0 bases, J lost 6 bases, and 12 bases lay in between. Broader study findings: Of the TCR beta families, the public ones yielded a cumulative frequency that identified carriers of CMV plus the relevant HLA.

This chain uses TRBV4-3 with TRBJ2-1; D is undetermined. The clonotype was recovered from a human donor in good health (CMV status not recorded). Some clones in this sample may be carry-over from other donors' samples. Sample: PBMCs. CDR3 loop: CASSQDSFRLNEQFF. In DNA form, the CDR3 reads TGCGCCAGCAGCCAAGATTCCTTTCGACTCAATGAGCAGTTCTTC.